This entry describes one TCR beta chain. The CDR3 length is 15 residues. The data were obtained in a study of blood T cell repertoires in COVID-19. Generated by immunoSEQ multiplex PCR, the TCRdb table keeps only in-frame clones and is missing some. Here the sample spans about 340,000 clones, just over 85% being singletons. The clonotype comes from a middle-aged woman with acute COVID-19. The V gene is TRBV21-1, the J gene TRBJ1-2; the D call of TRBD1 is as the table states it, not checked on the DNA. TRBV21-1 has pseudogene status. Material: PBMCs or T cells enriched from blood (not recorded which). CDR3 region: CASWGTGGVFFGYTF. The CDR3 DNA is TGTGCCAGCTGGGGGACAGGGGGCGTTTTTTTTGGCTACACCTTC.